The source of this T cell receptor beta chain is a study of neurological immune-mediated disorders. Study outcomes and limitations: Among 34 multiple sclerosis patients, phylogenetic grouping put the repertoires of 18 into a single related-CDR3 cluster, a possible signature. Expansion of TCR clones was greatest in HTLV-1-associated myelopathy and smallest in multiple sclerosis, where it fell below that of healthy controls.

TCRdb re-called the 5' RACE reads with MiXCR, one entry per CDR3 protein. The data contain around 69,000 distinct CDR3 sequences, almost 3.5% of them seen just once; the ten biggest clones take up around 3.6%. Germline CDR1 reads SEHNR; CDR2 reads FQNEAQ (reference sequence). This CDR3 region has 15 residues. The trim removed 1 base at V and 3 bases at J, leaving 3 bases unmatched. The table lists this clonotype with many counts. Its target is unknown. The chain uses TRBV7-9 and TRBJ2-1, with 7 nucleotides matching TRBD1. The specimen sequenced was PBMCs. This receptor was taken from a man aged 35 to 55 with multiple sclerosis. The CDR3 DNA reads TGTGCCAGCAGCTTAGGCCAGGGGGTCTACAATGAGCAGTTCTTC. This codes for CASSLGQGVYNEQFF. Full variable domain (remainder filled in from reference TRBV7-9 and TRBJ2-1): DTGVSQNPRHKITKRGQNVTFRCDPISEHNRLYWYRQTLGQGPEFLTYFQNEAQLEKSRLLSDRFSAERPKGSFSTLEIQRTEQGDSAMYLCASSLGQGVYNEQFFGPGTRLTVL.